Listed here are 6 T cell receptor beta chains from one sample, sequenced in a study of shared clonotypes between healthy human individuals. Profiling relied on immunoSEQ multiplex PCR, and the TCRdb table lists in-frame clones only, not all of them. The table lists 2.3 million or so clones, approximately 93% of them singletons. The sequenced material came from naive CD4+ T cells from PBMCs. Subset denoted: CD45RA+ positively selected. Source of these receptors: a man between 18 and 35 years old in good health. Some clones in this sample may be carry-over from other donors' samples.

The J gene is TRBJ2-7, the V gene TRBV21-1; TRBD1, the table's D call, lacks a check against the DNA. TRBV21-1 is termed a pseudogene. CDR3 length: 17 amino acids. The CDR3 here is CASSKKAPRDRSYEQYF. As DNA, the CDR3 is TGTGCCAGCAGCAAAAAAGCCCCTCGGGACAGATCCTACGAGCAGTACTTC.

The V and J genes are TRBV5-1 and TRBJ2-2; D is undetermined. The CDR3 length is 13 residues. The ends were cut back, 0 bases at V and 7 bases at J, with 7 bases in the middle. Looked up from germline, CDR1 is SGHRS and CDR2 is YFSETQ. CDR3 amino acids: CASSLVVGGELFF. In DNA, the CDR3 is TGCGCCAGCAGCTTGGTGGTCGGCGGGGAGCTGTTTTTT. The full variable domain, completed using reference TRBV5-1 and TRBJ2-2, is KAGVTQTPRYLIKTRGQQVTLSCSPISGHRSVSWYQQTPGQGLQFLFEYFSETQRNKGNFPGRFSGRQFSNSRSEMNVSTLELGDSALYLCASSLVVGGELFFGEGSRLTVL.

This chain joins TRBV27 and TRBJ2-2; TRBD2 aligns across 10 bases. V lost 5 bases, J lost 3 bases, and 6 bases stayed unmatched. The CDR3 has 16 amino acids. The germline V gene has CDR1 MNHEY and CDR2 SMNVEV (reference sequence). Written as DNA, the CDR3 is TGTGCCAGCAGTCTGAGGACTAGCGGCTACACCGGGGAGCTGTTTTTT. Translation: CASSLRTSGYTGELFF.

This CDR3 is CASSLGVGQRQETQYF. The DNA of the CDR3 is TGTGCCAGCAGTTTGGGCGTTGGACAGAGACAAGAGACCCAGTACTTC. The genes are TRBV28 and TRBJ2-5, with TRBD1 as a possible D gene (6 bases). Trimming left V 3 bases short and J 2 bases short, with 16 bases between. Germline V gene data show CDR1 as MDHEN and CDR2 as SYDVKM. The CDR3 is 16 residues long.

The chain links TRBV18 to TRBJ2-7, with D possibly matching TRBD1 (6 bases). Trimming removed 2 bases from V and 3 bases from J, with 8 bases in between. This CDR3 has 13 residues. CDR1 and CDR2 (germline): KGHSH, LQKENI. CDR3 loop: CASSPTGNYEQYF. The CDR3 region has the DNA TGTGCCAGCTCACCAACAGGGAACTACGAGCAGTACTTC.

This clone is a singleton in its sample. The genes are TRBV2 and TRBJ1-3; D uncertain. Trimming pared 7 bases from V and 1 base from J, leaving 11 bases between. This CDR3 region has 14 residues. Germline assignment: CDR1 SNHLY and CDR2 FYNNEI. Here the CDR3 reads CASIRFESGNTIYF. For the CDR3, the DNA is TGTGCCAGCATCCGTTTTGAATCTGGAAACACCATATATTTT.